This TCR beta chain is drawn from a study of T-cell memory formation after mild COVID-19. The authors produced TCR alpha and TCR beta cDNA libraries with sample barcodes and UMIs by 5'RACE using constant-segment primers. Using its own MiXCR run on the 5' RACE reads, TCRdb lists one record per CDR3 protein. This table holds 250,000 to 400,000 distinct CDR3 sequences, roughly an eighth found once. Trimming stripped 1 base from V and 4 bases from J, with 10 bases between. This CDR3 has 14 residues. Germline-derived CDR1 and CDR2 are SGHTA and FQGNSA. The TCR originated in a man younger than 30 who had mild COVID-19 (a few samples of this study predate the infection). Cell type and time point are not known. The sequenced material came from PBMCs or a T cell subset sorted from them (not recorded which). V usage is TRBV7-2 and J usage is TRBJ1-2, with a weak D call TRBD1 (5 bases). CDR3 loop: CASSLEPGTYGYTF. The CDR3 region has the DNA TGTGCCAGCAGCTTAGAACCCGGGACCTATGGCTACACCTTC.